This T cell receptor (beta chain) was captured in a study of blood T cell repertoires in COVID-19. Study information: Italy, Spain and the United States were the sources of the convalescent and acute COVID-19 samples. T cells, B-cell-depleted T cells, or PBMCs provided the cDNA or gDNA that served as material.

As handled by the study authors: Amplification with reference gene primers provided the estimates of nucleated cell counts. The repertoire was sequenced with immunoSEQ multiplex PCR; TCRdb's copy has only in-frame clones and lacks some. D and trimming come from the DNA, and the V and J calls and clone size come from that table. The repertoire holds roughly 42,000 clones, just over 90% seen once, with 0.3% to 0.4% in the top ten. Only one count was recorded for this clone. Germline V gives CDR1 MNHNY, CDR2 SVGAGI (reference sequence). This CDR3 spans 15 amino acids. Trimming removed 6 bases from V and 2 bases from J; junction bases left unmatched: 4. One Seattle source followed patients from active infection through their disease course.

The chain is built from TRBV6-6 and TRBJ2-5, with 12 bases that match TRBD2. Sequencing used peripheral blood. The origin of this receptor is a man aged 50-59 years with COVID-19, enrolled during active disease. The CDR3, as DNA: TGTGCCAGCAGCCGGACTAGCGGGGAGCAAGAGACCCAGTACTTC. Residues: CASSRTSGEQETQYF.